A single sample is the source of the 29 T cell receptor beta chains below, sequenced in a study of T cells expressing NK-cell markers. TCRdb reprocessed the 5' RACE reads; each CDR3 protein has one entry and no DNA is given. This repertoire comprises a few hundred thousand distinct CDR3 sequences; its ten largest clones make up around 5.2%. Sequencing input: blood T cells: a sorted CD56 or NKG2C T cell subset, CD4+ or CD8+ T cells, or bulk PBMC T cells (not recorded which). Receptor source: a man aged 18-70 years in good health.

The chain recombines TRBV7-2 with TRBJ2-6; the D gene TCRdb calls, TRBD2, cannot be checked with no DNA. CDR1 is SGHTA, CDR2 FQGNSA, per germline. The CDR3 contains 15 residues. The CDR3 reads CASSLGLAGALLLTF.

The chain uses TRBV7-2 and TRBJ2-4; TCRdb names TRBD2, which stays unverified in the absence of DNA. Germline loops: CDR1 SGHTA, CDR2 FQGNSA. The CDR3 runs to 15 residues. The CDR3 reads CASSPVAGVGNIQYF.

The chain carries TRBV6-5 and TRBJ1-3; TCRdb picks TRBD1, but there is no DNA to check that call. This CDR3 contains 18 residues. Germline CDR1 MNHEY, CDR2 SVGAGI. The CDR3 is CASSYFGPGMRSGNTIYF.

The chain recombines TRBV11-2 with TRBJ2-2; there is no DNA to check the TCRdb D call of TRBD1. CDR1 and CDR2 (germline): SGHAT, FQNNGV. CDR3 length: 18 amino acids. CDR3 amino acids: CASSPGLKATANTGELFF.

Here the CDR3 reads CASSYRGHEQYF. The V and J genes are TRBV6-5 and TRBJ2-7; TCRdb names TRBD1, which stays unverified in the absence of DNA. This CDR3 region has 12 residues. Germline V lookup: CDR1 MNHEY, CDR2 SVGAGI.

This chain joins TRBV7-2 and TRBJ1-6. This CDR3 is built from 14 residues. Germline V lookup: CDR1 SGHTA, CDR2 FQGNSA. The CDR3 sequence: CASTYPDNLSPLHF.

The chain has TRBV5-1 and TRBJ2-5. The CDR3 extends over 12 amino acids. Germline CDR1 is SGHRS and CDR2 is YFSETQ. CDR3 protein: CASSFNQETQYF.

The chain is built from TRBV2 and TRBJ2-1; the TRBD1 assignment by TCRdb is unverifiable without DNA. Germline values: CDR1 SNHLY, CDR2 FYNNEI. The CDR3 is made up of 14 amino acids. The CDR3 region is CASSELLRGGEQFF.

V is TRBV19 and J is TRBJ1-5. Germline V gives CDR1 LNHDA, CDR2 SQIVND (reference sequence). The CDR3 is made up of 15 amino acids. This CDR3 reads CASSPEAGLRQPQHF.

This chain links TRBV15 with TRBJ1-2. Germline CDR1 is LNHNV and CDR2 is YYDKDF (reference sequence). This CDR3 spans 16 amino acids. CDR3 protein: CATSRAIFENNYGYTF.

The rearrangement joins TRBV12-3 or TRBV12-4 to TRBJ2-3. The CDR3 runs to 14 residues. The CDR3 loop reads CASRPHNSGDTQYF.

V and J are TRBV5-1 and TRBJ1-4. The CDR3 totals 14 residues. Germline CDR1 is SGHRS and CDR2 is YFSETQ. CDR3 amino acids: CASSFGQSYEKLFF.

This rearrangement joins TRBV5-1 to TRBJ1-6. There are 14 residues in the CDR3. Germline loops: CDR1 SGHRS, CDR2 YFSETQ. The CDR3 region is CASSLGQAYSPLHF.

V is TRBV20-1 and J is TRBJ2-7; there is no DNA to check the TCRdb D call of TRBD1. Germline values: CDR1 DFQATT, CDR2 SNEGSKA (reference sequence). This CDR3 spans 14 amino acids. The CDR3 loop reads CSARYPGQRNEQYF.

The V gene is TRBV18, the J gene TRBJ1-5; without DNA, the TCRdb call of TRBD1 cannot be checked. This CDR3 contains 15 residues. Germline CDR1 KGHSH, CDR2 LQKENI. The CDR3 protein is CASSPTTDRAAPQHF.

This chain connects TRBV7-9 to TRBJ2-6. CDR3 length equals 16 residues. Germline CDR1 is SEHNR and CDR2 is FQNEAQ (reference sequence). The CDR3 loop is CASSQHQGSGANVLTF.

V and J are TRBV27 and TRBJ2-3; TCRdb's D call, TRBD1, is unchecked because there is no DNA. This CDR3 is built from 14 residues. The germline gives CDR1 MNHEY, CDR2 SMNVEV (reference sequence). The CDR3 sequence: CASSWPGQVDTQYF.

This chain connects TRBV6-5 to TRBJ2-6; TCRdb reports TRBD1, a call that lacks DNA to check it against. Germline V gene data show CDR1 as MNHEY and CDR2 as SVGAGI. This CDR3 is built from 18 residues. The CDR3 loop reads CASSYSPQGLSGANVLTF.

CDR3 amino acids: CASSDRAGGRSADTQYF. V is TRBV19 and J is TRBJ2-3; TCRdb's assignment of TRBD1 cannot be checked, as there is no DNA. CDR1 is LNHDA, CDR2 SQIVND, per germline (reference sequence). This CDR3 contains 17 residues.

The chain is built from TRBV5-4 and TRBJ2-1; TCRdb names TRBD1, which stays unverified in the absence of DNA. Germline V gene lookup returns CDR1 SGHNT and CDR2 YYREEE (reference sequence). The CDR3 is 15 residues long. The CDR3 region is CASSSIYRDRDSEFF.

The chain recombines TRBV4-2 with TRBJ2-2; with no DNA, the TCRdb D assignment of TRBD1 cannot be verified. The CDR3 length is 16 residues. The V gene's germline CDR1 is LGHNA and CDR2 YNFKEQ. The CDR3 protein is CASSHTSGAPTGELFF.

The genes are TRBV3-1 and TRBJ1-2. The germline V gene has CDR1 LGHDT and CDR2 YNNKEL (reference sequence). The CDR3 has 14 amino acids. The CDR3 region is CASSHRSGNYGYTF.

The V gene is TRBV28, the J gene TRBJ2-2. There are 14 residues in the CDR3. Germline V gene data show CDR1 as MDHEN and CDR2 as SYDVKM. The CDR3 region is CASSRNVGAGELFF.

J is TRBJ2-4 and V is TRBV28; absent DNA, TCRdb's TRBD1 call cannot be checked. The CDR3 extends over 17 amino acids. Germline assignment: CDR1 MDHEN and CDR2 SYDVKM. The CDR3: CASSQAGSGGDKNIQYF.

The chain links TRBV7-3 to TRBJ2-1; absent DNA, TCRdb's TRBD2 call cannot be checked. Germline-derived CDR1 and CDR2 are SGHTA and FQGTGA. The CDR3 contains 14 residues. CDR3 loop: CASSPTAGSREQFF. Full variable domain (remainder filled in from reference TRBV7-3 and TRBJ2-1): GAGVSQTPSNKVTEKGKYVELRCDPISGHTALYWYRQSLGQGPEFLIYFQGTGAADDSGLPNDRFFAVRPEGSVSTLKIQRTERGDSAVYLCASSPTAGSREQFFGPGTRLTVL.

V gene TRBV12-3 or TRBV12-4 combines with J gene TRBJ2-1; TCRdb proposes TRBD2, but this gene call is untestable without DNA. The length of the CDR3 is 16 residues. Here the CDR3 reads CASSLLSGLGIDEQFF.

The chain combines TRBV23-1 with TRBJ2-4. TRBV23-1 is flagged as an ORF with uncertain function. The CDR3 runs to 14 residues. The CDR3 loop is CASSQSDGRLQQYF.

CDR3 region: CASSFRSGGTYSYEQYF. The chain combines TRBV12-3 or TRBV12-4 with TRBJ2-7; the D call of TRBD2 rests on TCRdb alone, since no DNA is present to check it. This CDR3 has 17 residues.

This chain connects TRBV6-1 to TRBJ2-3; TCRdb picks TRBD2, but there is no DNA to check that call. The CDR3 is made up of 14 amino acids. Germline CDR1 is MNHNS and CDR2 is SASEGT. The CDR3 is CASRQRGREDTQYF.